What follows are 23 T cell receptor beta chains derived from one specimen sequenced in a study of T cell repertoires in cytomegalovirus infection (dated by TCRdb to the late 2010s). The listed sequencing device is Illumina HiSeq 1500. TCRdb's own reprocessing of the public reads used fastp at Q25 and MiXCR and kept productive beta chains. Each entry is one CDR3 protein sequence, shown with its most common DNA and genes. The sample profile shows more than 150,000 distinct CDR3 sequences; roughly 20% of them were found once. Under 3.5% of the sample is taken by the ten largest. Sequencing was performed on PBMCs. These receptors were obtained from a human donor in good health (CMV status not recorded). Some clones in this sample may be carry-over from other donors' samples.

Note on this clonotype: A much more abundant neighbour one base away suggests this may be a read error. The chain has TRBV20-1 and TRBJ1-1; no clear D. CDR1 is DFQATT, CDR2 SNEGSKA, per germline (reference sequence). The CDR3 length is 11 residues. Written as DNA, the CDR3 is TGCACTGCTTCCCGAGGAGGGCACGCTTTCTTT. This codes for CTASRGGHAFF.

The table lists this clonotype with many counts. V is TRBV27 and J is TRBJ1-1; no definite D call. V lost 2 bases to trimming and J lost 9 bases, with 16 bases between them. CDR3 length: 14 residues. The germline V gene encodes CDR1 MNHEY and CDR2 SMNVEV (reference sequence). This chain's CDR3 is CASSLTSRLEKAFF. The DNA for the CDR3 is TGTGCCAGCAGTTTAACGTCGAGGTTGGAGAAAGCTTTCTTT.

The chain links TRBV20-1 to TRBJ2-3; no reliable D call. V was shortened by 5 bases and J by 7 bases, with 16 bases between the two germline ends. Germline CDR1 is DFQATT and CDR2 is SNEGSKA (reference sequence). This CDR3 is built from 13 residues. Written as DNA, the CDR3 is TGCAGTGCTGCAACGGGCAGCCTAAATACGCAGTATTTT. Translating gives CSAATGSLNTQYF.

The gene calls are TRBV20-1 and TRBJ1-2, with D possibly matching TRBD1 (5 bases). In germline, CDR1 is DFQATT, CDR2 SNEGSKA (reference sequence). V lost 6 bases to trimming and J lost 6 bases, with 14 bases between them. The CDR3 length is 12 residues. The CDR3 DNA reads TGCAGTGCCACGCGCAGGGAAAATGGCTACACCTTC. Residues: CSATRRENGYTF.

This clonotype was found a few times. The chain combines TRBV29-1 with TRBJ2-2, with 7 bases that match TRBD1. Germline loops: CDR1 SQVTM, CDR2 ANQGSEA. V dropped 6 bases and J dropped 0; count of bases not matched to a gene: 1. The CDR3 spans 13 residues. The CDR3 sequence is CSVGTANTGELFF. CDR3 nucleotides: TGCAGCGTCGGGACAGCGAACACCGGGGAGCTGTTTTTT.

This clonotype has ten or more counts. The chain combines TRBV7-8 with TRBJ1-4, with D possibly being TRBD1 (5 bases). This CDR3 spans 15 amino acids. V was clipped by 5 bases and J by 8 bases, with 18 bases between them. Germline-derived CDR1 and CDR2 are SGHVS and FQNEAQ. CDR3 residues: CASSAQGWVGEKLFF. The CDR3 region has the DNA TGTGCCAGCAGCGCCCAGGGTTGGGTCGGGGAAAAACTGTTTTTT.

The J gene is TRBJ1-5, the V gene TRBV6-2 or TRBV6-3; no reliable D call. This CDR3 spans 18 amino acids. Trimming stripped 2 bases from V and 11 bases from J, with 28 bases between. Germline CDR1 reads MNHEY; CDR2 reads SVGEGT. CDR3 DNA: TGTGCCAGCAGTTACCTCCCTTGGAGGACGGATCTAATTACGGCCCAGCATTTT. Translated: CASSYLPWRTDLITAQHF.

As to this clonotype: Given a much more abundant clone one base away, this may be a read error. The genes are TRBV5-1 and TRBJ2-6; tentatively, D is TRBD2 (6 bases). The CDR3 loop spans 15 amino acids. From germline, CDR1 is SGHRS and CDR2 YFSETQ. This CDR3 reads CPSSSEGYRANVLTF. DNA of the CDR3: TGCCCCAGCAGCTCGGAGGGCTACAGGGCCAACGTCCTGACTTTC. The complete variable domain, with remaining parts taken from reference TRBV5-1 and TRBJ2-6, reads KAGVTQTPRYLIKTRGQQVTLSCSPISGHRSVSWYQQTPGQGLQFLFEYFSETQRNKGNFPGRFSGRQFSNSRSEMNVSTLELGDSALYLCPSSSEGYRANVLTFGAGSRLTVL.

This clonotype was counted a few times. The rearrangement uses TRBV15 and TRBJ2-1; no definite D call. CDR3 length: 16 residues. Germline V gives CDR1 LNHNV, CDR2 YYDKDF (reference sequence). Trimming took 2 bases from V and 8 from J, leaving 19 bases between them. CDR3 in amino acids: CATSRRFDTLVDEQFF. In DNA form, the CDR3 reads TGTGCCACCAGCAGACGCTTCGACACCCTGGTTGATGAGCAGTTCTTC.

This clonotype was detected many times. The CDR3 here is CASSPGQGVGYTF. CDR3 bases: TGTGCCAGCAGCCCGGGACAGGGGGTGGGCTACACCTTC. The chain couples TRBV7-2 to TRBJ1-2; 11 positions agree with TRBD1. CDR3 length: 13 amino acids. Germline-derived CDR1 and CDR2 are SGHTA and FQGNSA. V lost 5 bases to trimming and J lost 8 bases; unmatched junction nucleotides: 4.

This clonotype was seen more than once but under ten times. The gene calls are TRBV7-9 and TRBJ2-7; D is possibly TRBD2 (6 bases). Trimming shortened V by 3 bases and J by 0 bases, and 12 bases separated the two germline ends. There are 15 residues in the CDR3. Germline V gives CDR1 SEHNR, CDR2 FQNEAQ (reference sequence). The CDR3 bases are TGTGCCAGCAGCTTTATCCGGGGGAGCTCCTACGAGCAGTACTTC. It yields the protein CASSFIRGSSYEQYF.

This clonotype was detected a few times. V usage is TRBV19 and J usage is TRBJ1-1; D possibly corresponds to TRBD1 (5 bases). Trimming stripped 6 bases from V and 4 bases from J, with 12 bases between. Germline V lookup: CDR1 LNHDA, CDR2 SQIVND (reference sequence). The CDR3 loop spans 13 amino acids. The CDR3 is CASSPGPPTEAFF. CDR3 nucleotides: TGTGCCAGTAGCCCGGGACCCCCCACTGAAGCTTTCTTT.

This rearrangement joins TRBV2 to TRBJ1-5; no clear D. The CDR3 is 17 amino acids. Germline CDR1 SNHLY, CDR2 FYNNEI. The V end lost 1 base, the J end lost 2 bases, and 15 bases lay between the germline ends. This chain's CDR3 is CASSEGRKFFGNQPQHF. The CDR3, as DNA: TGTGCCAGCAGTGAAGGGAGGAAGTTCTTCGGCAATCAGCCCCAGCATTTT. The full variable domain, its missing parts supplied by reference TRBV2 and TRBJ1-5, is EPEVTQTPSHQVTQMGQEVILRCVPISNHLYFYWYRQILGQKVEFLVSFYNNEISEKSEIFDDQFSVERPDGSNFTLKIRSTKLEDSAMYFCASSEGRKFFGNQPQHFGDGTRLSIL.

This clonotype was recorded many times. The V and J genes are TRBV7-8 and TRBJ1-2, with D unclear. Trimming stripped 5 bases from V and 3 bases from J, with 16 bases between. This CDR3 is built from 15 residues. The germline V gene has CDR1 SGHVS and CDR2 FQNEAQ. DNA for the CDR3: TGTGCCAGCAGCCTCGGAGGTTCTGTCTACTATGGCTACACCTTC. Its protein is CASSLGGSVYYGYTF.

The J gene is TRBJ2-5, the V gene TRBV11-2; 10 bases agree with TRBD2. V shed 0 bases, J shed 4 bases, and the junction held 2 bases outside the gene matches. The CDR3 totals 15 residues. Germline CDR1 is SGHAT and CDR2 is FQNNGV. The CDR3 protein is CASSLERLAGETQYF. CDR3 DNA sequence: TGTGCCAGCAGCTTAGAAAGACTAGCGGGAGAGACCCAGTACTTC.

The rearrangement uses TRBV29-1 and TRBJ2-2, with 10 bases lining up with TRBD1. Germline V gene lookup returns CDR1 SQVTM and CDR2 ANQGSEA. This CDR3 comprises 16 residues. Unmatched junction bases numbered 6, after V lost 0 bases and J lost 5 bases. Written as DNA, the CDR3 is TGCAGCGTTGAAGATCCTGGACAGGGGGTAACCGGGGAGCTGTTTTTT. Translation gives CSVEDPGQGVTGELFF.

This clonotype was observed many times. The rearrangement links TRBV28 to TRBJ2-5; D remains unclear. Trimming pared 6 bases from V and 5 bases from J, leaving 13 bases between. Germline lookup yields CDR1 MDHEN and CDR2 SYDVKM. This CDR3 region has 13 residues. CDR3 residues: CASSSRPGETQYF. In DNA, the CDR3 is TGTGCCAGCAGCTCCCGACCCGGCGAGACCCAGTACTTC.

Ten or more counts support this clonotype. The genes are TRBV7-2 and TRBJ2-4; 9 positions match TRBD2. Germline loops: CDR1 SGHTA, CDR2 FQGNSA. The CDR3 contains 15 residues. V was clipped by 3 bases and J by 5 bases; unmatched bases: 5. The CDR3 loop reads CASSFAGGRENIQYF. The CDR3 bases are TGTGCCAGCAGCTTTGCGGGGGGGCGTGAAAACATTCAGTACTTC. The variable domain in full, completed from reference TRBV7-2 and TRBJ2-4, reads GAGVSQSPSNKVTEKGKDVELRCDPISGHTALYWYRQSLGQGLEFLIYFQGNSAPDKSGLPSDRFSAERTGGSVSTLTIQRTQQEDSAVYLCASSFAGGRENIQYFGAGTRLSVL.

This clonotype was counted at least ten times. This chain joins TRBV12-3 or TRBV12-4 and TRBJ2-1, with TRBD2 matching over 11 bases. V lost 5 bases to trimming and J lost 1 base; unmatched junction nucleotides: 7. The CDR3 consists of 17 residues. The chain's CDR3 is CASSTPSGGRSYNEQFF. The CDR3 DNA sequence: TGTGCCAGCAGTACCCCTAGCGGGGGGCGATCCTACAATGAGCAGTTCTTC.

This clonotype was counted ten times or more. CDR3 sequence: CASSPGTGGYTF. The DNA for the CDR3 is TGTGCCAGCAGCCCAGGGACGGGCGGCTACACCTTC. The chain carries TRBV7-2 and TRBJ1-2, with D possibly matching TRBD1 (5 bases). The V gene's germline CDR1 is SGHTA and CDR2 FQGNSA. V lost 5 bases and J 8 bases, leaving 12 bases between the germline ends. This CDR3 is 12 amino acids long.

This clonotype came up many times. This sequence joins TRBV7-2 and TRBJ2-3, with 13 bases identical to TRBD2. J was trimmed by 2 bases and V by 4 bases; bases with no gene match: 6. CDR1 and CDR2 from the germline V gene are SGHTA and FQGNSA. The CDR3 consists of 17 residues. This chain's CDR3 is CASSSRTSGRPTDTQYF. DNA of the CDR3: TGTGCCAGCAGCTCTCGGACTAGCGGGAGACCCACAGATACGCAGTATTTT.

Comment on this clonotype: A much larger clone lies a single base off, so this may be a read error. The chain employs TRBV7-4 and TRBJ2-5; 16 nucleotides align to TRBD2. The CDR3 sequence is 18 residues long. CDR1 and CDR2 from the germline V gene are SGHVT and SQSDAQ. The trim removed 5 bases at V and 4 bases at J, leaving 10 bases unmatched. CDR3 DNA: TGTGCCAGCAGCCTTGCCGGGACTAGCGGGGGGGTCGGAGAGACCCAGTACTTC. Protein product: CASSLAGTSGGVGETQYF.

The chain couples TRBV19 to TRBJ2-2; D call uncertain. Germline V gene data show CDR1 as LNHDA and CDR2 as SQIVND (reference sequence). The germline V and J ends were trimmed by 7 bases and 8 bases, with 8 bases remaining between them. The CDR3 loop spans 11 amino acids. The CDR3 is CASTSVGELFF. As DNA, the CDR3 is TGTGCCAGTACCAGCGTGGGGGAGCTGTTTTTT. Drawing the rest from reference TRBV19 and TRBJ2-2, the complete variable domain is DGGITQSPKYLFRKEGQNVTLSCEQNLNHDAMYWYRQDPGQGLRLIYYSQIVNDFQKGDIAEGYSVSREKKESFPLTVTSAQKNPTAFYLCASTSVGELFFGEGSRLTVL.